These 30 T cell receptor beta chains came from one sample sequenced in a study of shared clonotypes between healthy human individuals. Sequencing used immunoSEQ multiplex PCR; TCRdb keeps in-frame clones, though not all of them. Among roughly 2.4 million clones listed, more than 90% were seen once. Sequencing used naive CD4+ T cells sorted from blood. Documented subset: CD45RA+ positively selected. Every receptor here comes from a man younger than 35 in good health.

This chain uses TRBV27 with TRBJ2-7; possible D gene TRBD1, 6 bases. Germline V CDR1 and CDR2: MNHEY, SMNVEV (reference sequence). The CDR3 length is 13 residues. The germline V and J ends were trimmed by 6 bases and 1 base, with 10 bases remaining between them. The CDR3, as DNA: TGTGCCAGCAGGGTACAGGGTTCCTACGAGCAGTACTTC. Its protein product is CASRVQGSYEQYF.

This clone appeared once. Different DNA sequences within this sample yield the same CDR3. This chain uses TRBV5-1 with TRBJ1-2; the match to TRBD1 covers 9 bases. Trimming cost V 3 bases and J 2 bases; bases outside gene matches: 2. This CDR3 has 14 amino acids. Germline values: CDR1 SGHRS, CDR2 YFSETQ. CDR3 loop: CASSSGTGNYGYTF. DNA of the CDR3: TGCGCCAGCAGCTCAGGGACAGGGAACTATGGCTACACCTTC. Supplemented by reference TRBV5-1 and TRBJ1-2, the full variable domain reads KAGVTQTPRYLIKTRGQQVTLSCSPISGHRSVSWYQQTPGQGLQFLFEYFSETQRNKGNFPGRFSGRQFSNSRSEMNVSTLELGDSALYLCASSSGTGNYGYTFGSGTRLTVV.

This clone was counted between two and nine times. V gene TRBV11-3 combines with J gene TRBJ1-1; unclear D gene. The ends were cut back, 6 bases at V and 3 bases at J, with 2 bases in the middle. This CDR3 has 10 amino acids. Looked up from germline, CDR1 is SGHNT and CDR2 is YENEEA. The CDR3 sequence is CASRDTEAFF. CDR3 sequence (DNA): TGTGCCAGCAGGGACACTGAAGCTTTCTTT.

This chain uses TRBV4-3 with TRBJ1-1; a possible D gene is TRBD1 (5 bases). The V gene's germline CDR1 is LGHNA and CDR2 YSLEER. Trimming shortened V by 0 bases and J by 5 bases, and 10 bases separated the two germline ends. The CDR3 runs 14 residues. The CDR3 protein is CASSQEGWGTEAFF. The CDR3 region has the DNA TGCGCCAGCAGCCAAGAGGGCTGGGGGACTGAAGCTTTCTTT.

The V and J genes are TRBV19 and TRBJ1-5; 11 bases fit TRBD1. V trimming: 4 bases; J trimming: 4 bases; junction bases outside the gene matches: 6. Germline V gene lookup returns CDR1 LNHDA and CDR2 SQIVND (reference sequence). The length of the CDR3 is 16 residues. The CDR3 coding sequence is TGTGCCAGTAGTAAAACCGGGACAGGGGGAAATCAGCCCCAGCATTTT. It is translated as CASSKTGTGGNQPQHF.

The chain joins TRBV6-1 to TRBJ1-6, with D unresolved. Germline V CDR1 and CDR2: MNHNS, SASEGT. The germline V and J ends were trimmed by 2 bases and 7 bases, with 6 bases remaining between them. CDR3 length equals 13 residues. The CDR3 sequence: CASSEQPNSPLHF. The CDR3 DNA sequence: TGTGCCAGCAGTGAACAGCCCAATTCACCCCTCCACTTT.

This clone has just one count. Distinct nucleotide sequences in the sample also encode this CDR3. This chain links TRBV5-1 with TRBJ2-3, with 8 positions matching TRBD1. CDR3 length equals 15 residues. From germline, CDR1 is SGHRS and CDR2 YFSETQ. Trimming removed 1 base from V and 1 base from J; junction bases left unmatched: 2. The CDR3 DNA is TGCGCCAGCAGCTTGCAGGGGGCGCGCACAGATACGCAGTATTTT. Amino acid sequence: CASSLQGARTDTQYF.

This chain joins TRBV30 and TRBJ2-5, with no clear D. The CDR3 covers 11 residues. Between the trimmed V and J ends, which lost 4 bases and 3 bases, there was a span of 6 bases. The germline CDR1 and CDR2 sequences are GTSNPN and SVGIG (reference sequence). As DNA, the CDR3 is TGTGCCTGGACCATCAAAGAGACCCAGTACTTC. Amino acids: CAWTIKETQYF.

The rearrangement links TRBV6-1 to TRBJ2-7; 8 nucleotides line up with TRBD1. Germline assignment: CDR1 MNHNS and CDR2 SASEGT. This CDR3 spans 15 amino acids. V dropped 2 bases and J dropped 2; count of bases not matched to a gene: 5. CDR3: CASSERGQATYEQYF. CDR3 in DNA: TGTGCCAGCAGTGAAAGGGGACAGGCGACCTACGAGCAGTACTTC.

The rearrangement joins TRBV6-6 to TRBJ1-1; TRBD1 matches at 7 bases. With V trimmed by 2 bases and J by 1 base, 7 bases remained unmatched. Germline V gene lookup returns CDR1 MNHNY and CDR2 SVGAGI (reference sequence). The CDR3 spans 16 residues. The CDR3 protein is CASSYGTAKSNTEAFF. CDR3 DNA sequence: TGTGCCAGCAGTTACGGGACAGCCAAATCGAACACTGAAGCTTTCTTT.

Note on this clone: Other nucleotide sequences from this sample produce the same CDR3. V and J are TRBV5-1 and TRBJ1-5; D uncertain. The CDR3 totals 13 residues. Per the germline V gene, CDR1 is SGHRS and CDR2 is YFSETQ. Trimming shortened V by 0 bases and J by 5 bases, and 6 bases separated the two germline ends. The CDR3 protein is CASSLAGYQPQHF. The DNA of the CDR3 is TGCGCCAGCAGCTTGGCGGGTTATCAGCCCCAGCATTTT.

The chain has TRBV7-2 and TRBJ2-3; D is undetermined. This CDR3 has 13 residues. Germline loops: CDR1 SGHTA, CDR2 FQGNSA. With 6 bases removed from V and 2 bases from J, the gap between germline ends came to 9 bases. CDR3 in DNA: TGTGCCAGCAGTACAGAAAACACAGATACGCAGTATTTT. This encodes CASSTENTDTQYF.

J is TRBJ2-2 and V is TRBV6-4; no definite D call. Germline lookup yields CDR1 MRHNA and CDR2 SNTAGT. The CDR3 has 16 amino acids. V was shortened by 2 bases and J by 2 bases, with 12 bases between the two germline ends. CDR3 sequence: CASSDVRSSNTGELFF. Written as DNA, the CDR3 is TGTGCCAGCAGTGACGTTAGGTCTTCCAACACCGGGGAGCTGTTTTTT.

The chain recombines TRBV7-2 with TRBJ2-7; D perhaps matches TRBD1 (6 bases). The CDR3 contains 13 residues. Germline CDR1 SGHTA, CDR2 FQGNSA. Trimming cost V 5 bases and J 3 bases, with 11 bases left between them. The CDR3 coding sequence is TGTGCCAGCAGCCCCGCAGGGGACTACGAGCAGTACTTC. Translated: CASSPAGDYEQYF.

The rearrangement joins TRBV13 to TRBJ2-3; D may be TRBD2 (6 bases). This CDR3 is built from 14 residues. The V end was cut by 3 bases, the J end by 6 bases, with 13 bases between. CDR1 is PRHDT, CDR2 FYEKMQ, per germline (reference sequence). Here the CDR3 DNA reads TGTGCCAGCAGCTTTTCAGGCGGGATGGATACGCAGTATTTT. This gives the protein CASSFSGGMDTQYF.

This chain links TRBV6-1 with TRBJ2-2; D assignment may be TRBD1 or TRBD2 (6 bases each). CDR1 is MNHNS and CDR2 is SASEGT in the germline V gene. The CDR3 is 15 amino acids. V lost 2 bases, J lost 7 bases, and 14 bases lay in between. The CDR3, as DNA: TGTGCCAGCAGTGAAATAGGGGGGAAGGGCGGGGAGCTGTTTTTT. This translates into CASSEIGGKGGELFF.

J is TRBJ2-1 and V is TRBV5-1; 9 bases are a match to TRBD1. J was trimmed by 8 bases and V by 7 bases; bases with no gene match: 1. The germline V gene has CDR1 SGHRS and CDR2 YFSETQ. The CDR3 consists of 11 residues. The CDR3 nucleotides are TGCGCCAGCGGGACAGGGTATGAGCAGTTCTTC. It codes for CASGTGYEQFF. The full variable domain, in which reference TRBV5-1 and TRBJ2-1 provide the parts outside the CDR3, is KAGVTQTPRYLIKTRGQQVTLSCSPISGHRSVSWYQQTPGQGLQFLFEYFSETQRNKGNFPGRFSGRQFSNSRSEMNVSTLELGDSALYLCASGTGYEQFFGPGTRLTVL.

Worth noting for this clone: Other DNA sequences in this specimen translate into the identical CDR3. The V and J genes are TRBV10-3 and TRBJ2-5, with 7 nucleotides matching TRBD2. In germline, CDR1 is ENHRY, CDR2 SYGVKD. The V segment lost 4 bases and the J segment 2 bases; nucleotides outside the gene matches: 1. The length of the CDR3 is 13 residues. The CDR3 sequence is CAISGGGQETQYF. CDR3 bases: TGTGCCATCAGTGGGGGAGGGCAAGAGACCCAGTACTTC.

This chain connects TRBV5-4 to TRBJ2-3, with a possible D match to TRBD1 (6 bases). The CDR3 contains 17 residues. CDR1 SGHNT and CDR2 YYREEE come from the germline V gene (reference sequence). With 4 bases removed from V and 1 base from J, the gap between germline ends came to 19 bases. CDR3 residues: CASSTDYRAAGTDTQYF. CDR3 DNA sequence: TGTGCCAGCAGCACCGACTACAGGGCGGCAGGCACAGATACGCAGTATTTT. The full variable domain, with the rest looked up from reference TRBV5-4 and TRBJ2-3, is ETGVTQSPTHLIKTRGQQVTLRCSSQSGHNTVSWYQQALGQGPQFIFQYYREEENGRGNFPPRFSGLQFPNYSSELNVNALELDDSALYLCASSTDYRAAGTDTQYFGPGTRLTVL.

This clone was seen only a few times. The V call is TRBV6-5, the J call TRBJ1-2, with D uncertain. V was pared by 6 bases and J by 8 bases, with 10 bases between. The CDR3 is 11 residues long. Per germline, CDR1 MNHEY and CDR2 SVGAGI. For the CDR3, the DNA is TGTGCCAGCAGGTACGAGCGAGGCTACACCTTC. Protein sequence: CASRYERGYTF.

V usage is TRBV4-2 and J usage is TRBJ2-7; 7 bases line up with TRBD1. Germline V lookup: CDR1 LGHNA, CDR2 YNFKEQ. With V trimmed by 2 bases and J by 4 bases, 5 bases remained unmatched. The CDR3 is made up of 14 amino acids. The CDR3 reads CASSQLQQGYEQYF. The CDR3 nucleotides read TGTGCCAGCAGCCAACTGCAACAGGGGTACGAGCAGTACTTC.

This sequence joins TRBV27 and TRBJ2-7, with D unresolved. Germline-derived CDR1 and CDR2 are MNHEY and SMNVEV (reference sequence). The germline V and J ends were trimmed by 6 bases and 2 bases, with 17 bases remaining between them. The CDR3 is made up of 15 amino acids. Here the CDR3 reads CASSPTGPTPYEQYF. As DNA, the CDR3 is TGTGCCAGCAGCCCCACCGGGCCAACCCCCTACGAGCAGTACTTC.

The CDR3 here is CASSEGSLGNSPLHF. For the CDR3, the DNA is TGTGCCAGTAGTGAAGGGTCCCTGGGGAATTCACCCCTCCACTTT. The V gene is TRBV19, the J gene TRBJ1-6; D gene ambiguous. The germline V and J ends were trimmed by 5 bases and 7 bases, with 15 bases remaining between them. The CDR3 is 15 amino acids. Germline CDR1 and CDR2: LNHDA and SQIVND (reference sequence).

To note about this clone: This same CDR3 is encoded by further DNA sequences in the sample. The chain employs TRBV5-1 and TRBJ2-1; no firm D call. Germline-derived CDR1 and CDR2 are SGHRS and YFSETQ. Trimming cost V 0 bases and J 7 bases, with 5 bases left between them. This CDR3 has 12 amino acids. The CDR3 is CASSLARNEQFF. CDR3 bases: TGCGCCAGCAGCTTGGCACGGAATGAGCAGTTCTTC.

A word on this clone: Other nucleotide sequences from this sample produce the same CDR3. CDR3: CASSPGHGGNYGYTF. The CDR3 nucleotides read TGTGCCAGCTCACCCGGACATGGAGGGAACTATGGCTACACCTTC. J is TRBJ1-2 and V is TRBV18, with D tentatively TRBD1 (5 bases). CDR1 is KGHSH, CDR2 LQKENI, per germline. Trimming stripped 3 bases from V and 2 bases from J, with 13 bases between. The CDR3 length is 15 residues.

The rearrangement joins TRBV5-1 to TRBJ2-2; no clear D. The CDR3 sequence is 15 residues long. Trimming cost V 0 bases and J 6 bases, with 12 bases left between them. Germline values: CDR1 SGHRS, CDR2 YFSETQ. The CDR3 protein is CASSLAVSDAGELFF. The CDR3 coding sequence is TGCGCCAGCAGCTTGGCCGTCAGCGACGCCGGGGAGCTGTTTTTT.

The chain uses TRBV5-6 and TRBJ1-1; D call uncertain. CDR3 size: 16 residues. Trimming removed 1 base from V and 0 bases from J, with 13 bases in between. CDR1 SGHDT and CDR2 YYEEEE come from the germline V gene. The CDR3 protein is CASSLPHTLMNTEAFF. DNA for the CDR3: TGTGCCAGCAGCTTGCCGCACACGCTAATGAACACTGAAGCTTTCTTT.

The chain links TRBV9 to TRBJ1-1; D not resolved. This CDR3 has 15 residues. Germline CDR1 reads SGDLS; CDR2 reads YYNGEE. With 1 base removed from V and 3 bases from J, the gap between germline ends came to 13 bases. The CDR3 spells CASSVSPWADTEAFF. Written as DNA, the CDR3 is TGTGCCAGCAGCGTATCTCCCTGGGCCGACACTGAAGCTTTCTTT.

The chain uses TRBV6-5 and TRBJ2-7; TRBD1 is a possible D gene (5 bases). Trimming shortened V by 2 bases and J by 6 bases, and 14 bases separated the two germline ends. Germline V gene data show CDR1 as MNHEY and CDR2 as SVGAGI. The CDR3 sequence is 14 residues long. CDR3 DNA sequence: TGTGCCAGCAGTTACCTCGACAGTGGGCTCGAGCAGTACTTC. Encoded protein: CASSYLDSGLEQYF.

V usage is TRBV6-5 and J usage is TRBJ1-5, with D perhaps matching TRBD1 (5 bases). CDR1 and CDR2 from the germline V gene are MNHEY and SVGAGI. The length of the CDR3 is 15 residues. Trimming left V 6 bases short and J 0 bases short, with 12 bases between. CDR3 in DNA: TGTGCCAGCAGCGGGGGATACAATAGCAATCAGCCCCAGCATTTT. Translated: CASSGGYNSNQPQHF.